Shown below are 7 T cell receptor beta chains from a single sample sequenced in a study of blood T cell repertoires in COVID-19. TCRdb keeps only in-frame clones here, not all; method: immunoSEQ multiplex PCR. Of 150,000 to 200,000 clones listed, 82% are singletons. Sequencing was carried out using peripheral blood. The receptors were sampled from a woman between 40 and 50 years old with COVID-19, enrolled during active disease.

This clone has a single count. The chain is built from TRBV5-1 and TRBJ1-6; D is unclear. Germline V gene lookup returns CDR1 SGHRS and CDR2 YFSETQ. Trimming pared 1 base from V and 8 bases from J, leaving 16 bases between. The CDR3 consists of 16 residues. CDR3 bases: TGCGCCAGCAGCTTGCTAGACCCCTCCAACTATTCACCCCTCCACTTT. Residues: CASSLLDPSNYSPLHF.

This chain links TRBV29-1 with TRBJ2-5; 12 positions agree with TRBD2. The CDR3 is 14 amino acids. Germline V gene lookup returns CDR1 SQVTM and CDR2 ANQGSEA. V dropped 7 bases and J dropped 2; count of bases not matched to a gene: 5. The CDR3 sequence is CSARLAGEQETQYF. CDR3 coding DNA: TGCAGCGCGCGACTAGCGGGAGAACAAGAGACCCAGTACTTC.

CDR3 in DNA: TGTGCCAGCAGCGTCTCGGGGGGGAGCACAGATACGCAGTATTTT. Protein product: CASSVSGGSTDTQYF. This chain links TRBV7-3 with TRBJ2-3; 8 nucleotides align to TRBD2. There are 15 residues in the CDR3. Germline V gene data show CDR1 as SGHTA and CDR2 as FQGTGA. Unmatched junction bases numbered 4, after V lost 5 bases and J lost 0 bases.

This clone was seen a few times. This chain connects TRBV3-1 (or the pseudogene TRBV3-2) to TRBJ1-2; D is possibly TRBD1 (6 bases). The length of the CDR3 is 14 residues. The germline V gene has CDR1 LGHDT and CDR2 YNNKEL (reference sequence). Trimming stripped 2 bases from V and 7 bases from J, with 14 bases between. This chain's CDR3 is CASSQSQGRIGYTF. The CDR3 region has the DNA TGTGCCAGCAGCCAATCCCAGGGGCGCATTGGCTACACCTTC.

The chain joins TRBV15 to TRBJ1-4; 7 nucleotides line up with TRBD1. Germline V gene data show CDR1 as LNHNV and CDR2 as YYDKDF (reference sequence). With V trimmed by 7 bases and J by 4 bases, 3 bases remained unmatched. There are 13 residues in the CDR3. CDR3 in DNA: TGTGCCACCAAGGGGGCCGGTAATGAAAAACTGTTTTTT. As protein: CATKGAGNEKLFF.

This clone was seen a few times. The CDR3 sequence is CASSETGGSPLHF. The DNA for the CDR3 is TGCGCCAGCAGTGAAACGGGTGGTTCACCCCTCCACTTT. This chain connects TRBV10-1 to TRBJ1-6; D not certain. Germline V gene sequence: CDR1 WNHNN, CDR2 SYGVQD (reference sequence). The length of the CDR3 is 13 residues. Between the trimmed V and J ends, which lost 3 bases and 9 bases, there was a span of 9 bases.

The rearrangement uses TRBV28 and TRBJ1-6, with 7 nucleotides matching TRBD1. This CDR3 is built from 14 residues. From germline, CDR1 is MDHEN and CDR2 SYDVKM. V lost 7 bases, J lost 9 bases, and 9 bases stayed unmatched. The CDR3 sequence: CASIETGYGSPLHF. The CDR3 DNA is TGTGCCAGCATAGAGACAGGGTATGGTTCACCCCTCCACTTT.